This entry is about one TCR beta chain. Antigen unknown. TCRdb's copy holds only in-frame clones and misses some; the assay was immunoSEQ multiplex PCR. The sample includes some 97,000 clones, about 85% of them seen just once. The sample belongs to a study of T cell responses to AZD1222 COVID-19 vaccine. This CDR3 has 15 amino acids. CDR1 and CDR2 from the germline V gene are KGHDR and SFDVKD. Trimming cost V 2 bases and J 6 bases, with 10 bases left between them. Overall study findings and caveats: Repertoires were obtained solely post-peak T cell response. The donors showed a predominance of white British ancestry and of females, with possible underestimation of clonal diversity.

The sequences come from peripheral blood, collected on day 0 of AZD1222 vaccination. This receptor was obtained from an adult in good health. This sequence joins TRBV24-1 and TRBJ1-6; maybe TRBD1 (5 bases). CDR3 in amino acids: CATSDSSRVNSPLHF. In DNA, the CDR3 is TGTGCCACCAGTGATTCGTCCAGGGTTAATTCACCCCTCCACTTT.